This T cell receptor (beta chain) was captured by sequencing in a study of CD8 T cells in Susac syndrome. Trimming shortened V by 0 bases and J by 3 bases, and 9 bases separated the two germline ends. The CDR3 has 13 amino acids. Germline V lookup: CDR1 DFQATT, CDR2 SNEGSKA (reference sequence). The patients serving as multiple sclerosis controls were treatment-naive. They had stable or active relapsing-remitting disease and fulfilled revised McDonald criteria. Bulk CD8+ and CD4+ cells came from magnetic negative isolation; CD8+ TEMRA by FACS. Roughly 0.45 to 1 ug RNA was reverse transcribed with random hexamers. TCRdb analysed the immunoSEQ multiplex PCR reads with MiXCR anew, one entry per CDR3 protein. The data hold around 180,000 distinct CDR3 sequences, with roughly 96% observed a single time.

This chain joins TRBV20-1 and TRBJ2-7, with unresolved D. Sequenced input: CD8+ T cells from PBMCs. The TCR sequence derives from a human donor with multiple sclerosis. CDR3 sequence reads: CSARENVGYEQYF. In nucleotides, the CDR3 is TGCAGTGCTAGAGAAAATGTCGGCTACGAGCAGTACTTC.